This note documents a single T cell receptor (beta chain) sequence. Its recognized antigen is unknown. The sample holds no much larger clone one base away, and base qualities are not on file. The germline V gene provides CDR1 MDHEN and CDR2 SYDVKM. Trimming removed 4 bases from V and 6 bases from J, leaving 21 bases between the germline ends. The CDR3 contains 16 residues, cysteine and phenylalanine counted. Here the CDR3 DNA is all that survives: 48 bases in frame from base 1. Enrolling through a virtual design, the prospective study's participants ranged in age from about 18 to 100 years and lived across around 25 United States geographic areas. Cohort assignment in the prospective study relied on participant-reported clinical history from a screening survey and a study questionnaire. For ImmuneRACE Cohort 3, a participant was defined as recovered based on two consecutive negative NP/OP PCR tests, clearance by a healthcare professional, or resolution of symptoms. Mobile phlebotomists in the prospective study collected whole blood, serum and a nasopharyngeal or oropharyngeal swab from every participant. Additional blood draws and questionnaires over a 2-month period could optionally be provided by prospective study participants. Before DNA extraction, blood samples from the prospective study were shipped at room temperature or frozen.

TCRbeta CDR3 regions were amplified from genomic DNA using the immunoSEQ Assay, a bias-controlled multiplex PCR. In the source study's methods: Within the assay, amplification of reference gene primers was used to estimate how many nucleated cells each sample contained. Sequence reads were collapsed and filtered to measure the absolute abundance of every unique TCRbeta CDR3 rearrangement. For each sample, productive Simpson clonality was calculated as the square root of Simpson's diversity index over productive rearrangements. In TCRdb, the immuneACCESS table is reduced to in-frame sequences with V and J assigned. These tables do not hold every clone; where another copy was compared, an unresolved V gene accounts for under half, and the others remain unexplained. V and J calls and clone size are given by that table; D and trimming were obtained from the DNA. The sample has some 390,000 clones on record, 75% to 90% of them singletons. Clones ranked in the top ten supply around 1.1% of the sample.

The sample originates from a study of blood T cell repertoires in COVID-19 (dated by TCRdb to about 2020). With respect to the entire study: Collaborator samples came from the United States, Italy and Spain and covered acute and convalescent phases of COVID-19. Samples were obtained from the ongoing ImmuneRACE study (first 160 participants) and from roughly 1,300 subjects provided by 6 global collaborators. Subjects who had been exposed to COVID-19, were actively infected with it, or had recovered from it provided the deeply sampled blood TCRbeta repertoires that made up the dataset. A freely available public database, intended as a resource for researchers studying the immune response to SARS-CoV-2, is where the repertoires were released. HLA class I and class II types, where available, came from metadata supplied by the sample provider rather than from assay-based typing. A de-identified subject ID, COVID-19 status, age in years and sex were almost always included in the sample metadata. The material from the prospective study consisted of cDNA or gDNA derived from T cells, B-cell-depleted T cells, or PBMCs. On the study overall, not on this receptor specifically: Clinical and demographic metadata were provided uncurated, with the amount varying by source and participant.

In this chain, TRBV28 is recombined with TRBJ1-2, with an unclear D gene assignment. The sequence derives from a man aged 25-45 years who had recovered from COVID-19. The material sequenced was PBMCs or T cells enriched from blood (not recorded which). Read as DNA, the sequence is TGTGCCAGCAGTTCTCAACCGCAGGAGGTTAGGGATGGCTACACCTTC. The translation is CASSSQPQEVRDGYTF.